The table lists the clone carrying this T cell receptor (beta chain) with a few counts. Germline V CDR1 and CDR2: SQVTM, ANQGSEA. The CDR3 runs 13 residues. V shed 6 bases and J shed 2 bases, with 13 bases lying between them. Some clones are missing from TCRdb's copy, which holds only in-frame ones; the method was immunoSEQ multiplex PCR. The profile shows over 55,000 clones, around 91% of them singletons. This entry comes from a study of technical replicates of blood from a handful of donors. This clonotype was sampled from a human donor in good health. Some clones in this sample may be carry-over from other donors' samples. The chain combines TRBV29-1 with TRBJ1-2, with a tentative D call TRBD1 (6 bases). What was sequenced was PBMCs. CDR3 coding DNA: TGCAGCGTCATGGTCGGACAGAACTATGGCTACACCTTC. Its protein product is CSVMVGQNYGYTF.